This section outlines one TCR beta chain sequence together with its context. Its target is unknown. The PCR was carried out with 60 Vbeta primers and 13 Jbeta primers. Repertoires were generated with immunoSEQ multiplex PCR, while TCRdb's copy carries only in-frame clones and drops some. The table has about 140,000 clones, around 86% seen once. This sample was taken from a study of cytomegalovirus exposure and HLA in healthy donors. General study findings and limits: Associated with cytomegalovirus, according to the listing, were about 160 TCR beta chains. Later analysis suggested links between common viral pathogens and several top significant clusters.

The sample taken for sequencing was PBMCs. This TCR came from a woman aged 30 to 39 in good health and CMV-seronegative.

CDR3 amino acids: CASIPGGGPYGYTF. The CDR3 DNA sequence: TGTGCCAGCATCCCGGGGGGGGGTCCCTATGGCTACACCTTC. This chain connects TRBV6-5 to TRBJ1-2; tentatively, D is TRBD1 (5 bases). Germline CDR1 is MNHEY and CDR2 is SVGAGI. The CDR3 covers 14 residues. Trimming removed 7 bases at V and 4 bases at J, with 16 bases between.